These 5 T cell receptor beta chains were sequenced from one sample in a study of early T cells in non-severe SARS-CoV-2 infection. In TCRdb, the 5' RACE reads were re-called with MiXCR into one record per CDR3 protein. This sample has about 97,000 distinct CDR3 sequences, with around 14% found just once. The sample comprised whole blood. The receptors derive from an adult who was a healthcare worker with PCR-confirmed SARS-CoV-2 infection or an uninfected control (not recorded which).

This clonotype has a handful of counts. V and J are TRBV7-9 and TRBJ2-2; no reliable D call. The CDR3 length is 16 residues. The ends were cut back, 5 bases at V and 0 bases at J, with 13 bases in the middle. Germline CDR1 and CDR2: SEHNR and FQNEAQ (reference sequence). Here the CDR3 DNA reads TGTGCCAGCAGCCCTGCCGGTCGGGCGAACACCGGGGAGCTGTTTTTT. This gives the protein CASSPAGRANTGELFF. Based on the CDR3 plus reference TRBV7-9 and TRBJ2-2, the full variable domain is DTGVSQNPRHKITKRGQNVTFRCDPISEHNRLYWYRQTLGQGPEFLTYFQNEAQLEKSRLLSDRFSAERPKGSFSTLEIQRTEQGDSAMYLCASSPAGRANTGELFFGEGSRLTVL.

This sequence joins TRBV2 and TRBJ2-6, with D maybe TRBD1 (6 bases). CDR3 size: 16 residues. CDR1 SNHLY and CDR2 FYNNEI come from the germline V gene. The ends were cut back, 6 bases at V and 1 base at J, with 13 bases in the middle. The CDR3 DNA reads TGTGCCAGCAGCAACAGGGCCCATTCTGGGGCCAACGTCCTGACTTTC. The encoded protein is CASSNRAHSGANVLTF.

The V call is TRBV28, the J call TRBJ2-7; 7 bases are a match to TRBD2. Germline V gene sequence: CDR1 MDHEN, CDR2 SYDVKM. CDR3 length: 15 residues. The V and J ends lost 3 bases and 0 bases, in that order; junction bases with no gene match: 5. CDR3 region: CASSFPSGSSYEQYF. In DNA, the CDR3 is TGTGCCAGCAGTTTCCCTAGCGGCAGCTCCTACGAGCAGTACTTC.

V gene TRBV7-7 combines with J gene TRBJ2-6; D is undetermined. Trimming took off 5 bases at V and 0 bases at J, with 11 bases between the two ends. The germline V gene encodes CDR1 SSHAT and CDR2 FNYEAQ (reference sequence). CDR3 length: 16 amino acids. CDR3 bases: TGTGCCAGCAGCCCGCTCGCAAGCTCTGGGGCCAACGTCCTGACTTTC. It encodes CASSPLASSGANVLTF.

This rearrangement joins TRBV12-3 or TRBV12-4 to TRBJ1-1; D uncertain. Deletions cut 2 bases from V and 5 bases from J, with 12 bases between. The CDR3 extends over 14 amino acids. CDR3 in DNA: TGTGCCAGCAGTTTATCCGGGAGAGGGACTGAAGCTTTCTTT. Translation: CASSLSGRGTEAFF.